Following are 13 T cell receptor beta chains from one sample sequenced in a study of shared clonotypes between healthy human individuals. Only in-frame clones appear in the TCRdb table, and some are missing; sequencing was by immunoSEQ multiplex PCR. The sample includes some 2,400,000 clones, nearly 97% of them seen just once. Specimen: naive CD4+ T cells sorted from blood. Subset described: CD45RA+ positively selected. Every receptor here comes from a man in his late teens or twenties in good health.

The chain has TRBV18 and TRBJ1-1; D is uncertain. The CDR3 loop spans 14 amino acids. In germline, CDR1 is KGHSH, CDR2 LQKENI. With 6 bases removed from V and 0 bases from J, the gap between germline ends came to 11 bases. CDR3 sequence: CASSPDYMNTEAFF. The CDR3 DNA follows: TGTGCCAGCTCTCCAGACTACATGAACACTGAAGCTTTCTTT. Full variable domain (missing parts from reference TRBV18 and TRBJ1-1): NAGVMQNPRHLVRRRGQEARLRCSPMKGHSHVYWYRQLPEEGLKFMVYLQKENIIDESGMPKERFSAEFPKEGPSILRIQQVVRGDSAAYFCASSPDYMNTEAFFGQGTRLTVV.

The sample holds one count of this clone. The DNA for the CDR3 is TGCAGCGTTGAAGATGAGGGACTAGCGGGGGTTCAGGGAGATACGCAGTATTTT. It yields the protein CSVEDEGLAGVQGDTQYF. This chain uses TRBV29-1 with TRBJ2-3; 14 bases align to TRBD2. Trimming removed 0 bases from V and 5 bases from J; junction bases left unmatched: 10. This CDR3 comprises 18 residues. Germline loops: CDR1 SQVTM, CDR2 ANQGSEA.

This clone has just one count. This chain joins TRBV5-6 and TRBJ2-5; the D gene could be TRBD1 or TRBD2 (5 bases each). The V end lost 2 bases, the J end lost 2 bases, and 13 bases lay between the germline ends. CDR3 size: 15 residues. Germline assignment: CDR1 SGHDT and CDR2 YYEEEE. In DNA, the CDR3 is TGTGCCAGCAGCTTCAGAGGGGTCGTGCAAGAGACCCAGTACTTC. Residues: CASSFRGVVQETQYF.

The chain joins TRBV29-1 to TRBJ2-7, with D perhaps TRBD2 (5 bases). This CDR3 is 13 amino acids long. V shed 5 bases and J shed 2 bases, with 13 bases lying between them. Germline assignment: CDR1 SQVTM and CDR2 ANQGSEA. CDR3 sequence (DNA): TGCAGCGTTCTCCTGGACGGGGCCTACGAGCAGTACTTC. Translation: CSVLLDGAYEQYF.

A note on this clone: Other DNA sequences in the sample encode the same CDR3. The rearrangement links TRBV5-1 to TRBJ1-4, with unresolved D. The CDR3 is made up of 14 amino acids. Trimming shortened V by 2 bases and J by 3 bases, and 8 bases separated the two germline ends. The germline gives CDR1 SGHRS, CDR2 YFSETQ. The CDR3 loop is CASSLSGPNEKLFF. The CDR3 DNA reads as TGCGCCAGCAGCTTATCTGGGCCTAATGAAAAACTGTTTTTT.

The rearrangement uses TRBV6-1 and TRBJ1-1; 7 bases match TRBD1. CDR1 MNHNS and CDR2 SASEGT come from the germline V gene. This CDR3 contains 14 residues. The J segment lost 4 bases and the V segment lost 2 bases, leaving 4 bases of the junction unmatched. CDR3 loop: CASSERQGVTEAFF. CDR3 in DNA: TGTGCCAGCAGTGAACGACAGGGAGTCACTGAAGCTTTCTTT.

Remarks on this clone: The germline gene is not matched at one end of the junction; a read error may be the cause. V gene TRBV7-7 combines with J gene TRBJ2-1; perhaps TRBD2 as D (6 bases). Germline V CDR1 and CDR2: SSHAT, FNYEAQ (reference sequence). The CDR3 has 18 amino acids. In DNA form, the CDR3 reads TGTGCTAGCAGCTTAGCGTTGGGGGGACGGGGTTCCTACAATGAGCAGTTCTTC. Encoded protein: CASSLALGGRGSYNEQFF.

This clone was recorded once. The chain employs TRBV28 and TRBJ1-2, with D unclear. In germline, CDR1 is MDHEN, CDR2 SYDVKM. The CDR3 is made up of 12 amino acids. V was pared by 5 bases and J by 8 bases, with 12 bases between. The CDR3 protein is CASSQGLRGYTF. Here the CDR3 DNA reads TGTGCCAGCAGTCAAGGTTTGCGAGGCTACACCTTC.

The rearrangement joins TRBV7-2 to TRBJ2-1; maybe TRBD2 (6 bases). Germline CDR1 SGHTA, CDR2 FQGNSA. Trimming pared 2 bases from V and 2 bases from J, leaving 10 bases between. There are 15 residues in the CDR3. The DNA for the CDR3 is TGTGCCAGCAGCTTAAGTGCTAGCGCCTACAATGAGCAGTTCTTC. Translating it yields CASSLSASAYNEQFF.

This clone was picked up one time. In the same sample, other DNA sequences code for this CDR3. This chain uses TRBV5-1 with TRBJ1-3; a weak D match, TRBD1 (5 bases). The CDR3 consists of 15 residues. Germline CDR1 is SGHRS and CDR2 is YFSETQ. The ends were cut back, 0 bases at V and 1 base at J, with 8 bases in the middle. The CDR3 nucleotides are TGCGCCAGCAGCTTGGGGGGGTTTTCTGGAAACACCATATATTTT. It specifies CASSLGGFSGNTIYF.

The chain links TRBV30 to TRBJ1-1, with 7 bases matching TRBD1. CDR1 GTSNPN and CDR2 SVGIG come from the germline V gene (reference sequence). Trimming at V came to 5 bases and at J to 3 bases, leaving 6 bases not matched to a gene. This CDR3 comprises 13 residues. DNA for the CDR3: TGTGCCTGGGGAGACAGGGTTGACACTGAAGCTTTCTTT. Its translation: CAWGDRVDTEAFF.

The V and J genes are TRBV5-1 and TRBJ2-2; 8 nucleotides line up with TRBD2. J was trimmed by 0 bases and V by 4 bases; bases with no gene match: 8. The germline V gene encodes CDR1 SGHRS and CDR2 YFSETQ. The CDR3 extends over 17 amino acids. The CDR3 region has the DNA TGCGCCAGCAGCCTTCAAGCGGGGGCCCCGAACACCGGGGAGCTGTTTTTT. Its translation: CASSLQAGAPNTGELFF.

The rearrangement links TRBV7-2 to TRBJ2-3; TRBD2 matches 8 bases. The V gene's germline CDR1 is SGHTA and CDR2 FQGNSA. V lost 3 bases and J lost 6; bases outside the gene matches: 8. This CDR3 is 15 amino acids long. The CDR3 here is CASSFAGLDSDTQYF. The CDR3, as DNA: TGTGCCAGCAGCTTCGCGGGACTAGACTCGGATACGCAGTATTTT.